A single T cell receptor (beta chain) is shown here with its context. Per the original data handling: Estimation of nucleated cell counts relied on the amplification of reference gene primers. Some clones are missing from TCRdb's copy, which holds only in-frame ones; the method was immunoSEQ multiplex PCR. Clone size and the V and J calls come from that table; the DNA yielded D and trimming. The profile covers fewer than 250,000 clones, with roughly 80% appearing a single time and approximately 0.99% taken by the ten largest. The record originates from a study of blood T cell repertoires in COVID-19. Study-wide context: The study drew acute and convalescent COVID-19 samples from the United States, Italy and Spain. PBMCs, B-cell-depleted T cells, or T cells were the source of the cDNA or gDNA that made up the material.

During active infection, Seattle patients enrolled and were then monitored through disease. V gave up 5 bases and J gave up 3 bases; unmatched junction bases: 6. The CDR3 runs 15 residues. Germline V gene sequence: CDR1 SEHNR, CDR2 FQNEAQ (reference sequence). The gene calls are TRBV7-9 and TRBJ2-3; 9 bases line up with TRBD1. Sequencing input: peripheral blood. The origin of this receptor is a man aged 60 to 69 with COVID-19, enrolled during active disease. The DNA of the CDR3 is TGTGCCAGCAGCCCGTGGGGACAGGGAACAGATACGCAGTATTTT. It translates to CASSPWGQGTDTQYF. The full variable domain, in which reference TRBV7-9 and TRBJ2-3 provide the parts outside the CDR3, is DTGVSQNPRHKITKRGQNVTFRCDPISEHNRLYWYRQTLGQGPEFLTYFQNEAQLEKSRLLSDRFSAERPKGSFSTLEIQRTEQGDSAMYLCASSPWGQGTDTQYFGPGTRLTVL.